This T cell receptor beta chain was identified in a study of blood T cell repertoires in COVID-19. In the study overall: In each case, the material was cDNA or gDNA derived from T cells, B-cell-depleted T cells, or PBMCs.

Method: immunoSEQ multiplex PCR; TCRdb's copy keeps in-frame clones and lacks some. The sample has around 65,000 clones; roughly 80% are singletons. The V gene lost 3 bases and the J gene lost 4 bases, with 8 bases spanning the gap. Germline-derived CDR1 and CDR2 are SGHRS and YFSETQ. The CDR3 is made up of 13 amino acids. Sequenced sample: peripheral blood. This clonotype was sampled from a human donor in a cohort sampled during active COVID-19. This chain links TRBV5-1 with TRBJ2-1, with D perhaps TRBD1 (6 bases). CDR3 sequence reads: CASSSGQYNEQFF. CDR3 DNA sequence: TGCGCCAGCAGCTCTGGACAGTACAATGAGCAGTTCTTC.